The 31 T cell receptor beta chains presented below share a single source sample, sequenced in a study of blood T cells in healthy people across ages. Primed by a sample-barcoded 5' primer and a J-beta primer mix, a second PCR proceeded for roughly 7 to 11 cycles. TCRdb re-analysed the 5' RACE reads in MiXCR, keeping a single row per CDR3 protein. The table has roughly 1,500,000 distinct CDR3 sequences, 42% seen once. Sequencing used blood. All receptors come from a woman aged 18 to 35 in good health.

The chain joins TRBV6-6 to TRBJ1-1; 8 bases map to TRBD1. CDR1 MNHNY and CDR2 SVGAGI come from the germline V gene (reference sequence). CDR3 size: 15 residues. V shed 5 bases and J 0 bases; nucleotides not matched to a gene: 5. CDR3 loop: CASSNRDRMNTEAFF. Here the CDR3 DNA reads TGTGCCAGCAGTAACCGGGACAGGATGAACACTGAAGCTTTCTTT.

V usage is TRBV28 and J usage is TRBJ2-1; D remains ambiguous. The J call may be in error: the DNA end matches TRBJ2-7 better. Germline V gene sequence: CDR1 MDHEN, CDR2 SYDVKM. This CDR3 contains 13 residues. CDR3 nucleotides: TGTGCCAGCAGTTTTTACGGATACAATGAGCAGTACTTC. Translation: CASSFYGYNEQYF.

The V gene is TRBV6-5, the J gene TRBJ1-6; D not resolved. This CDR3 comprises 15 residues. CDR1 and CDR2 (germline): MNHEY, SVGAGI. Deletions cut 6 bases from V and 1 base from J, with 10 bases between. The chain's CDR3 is CASSPWRSYNSPLHF. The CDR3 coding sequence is TGTGCCAGCAGCCCCTGGCGGTCCTATAATTCACCCCTCCACTTT.

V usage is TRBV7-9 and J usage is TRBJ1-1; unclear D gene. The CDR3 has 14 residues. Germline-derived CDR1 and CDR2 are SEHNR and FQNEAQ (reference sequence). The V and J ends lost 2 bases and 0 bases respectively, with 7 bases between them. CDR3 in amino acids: CASSLIQVNTEAFF. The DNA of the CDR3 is TGTGCCAGCAGCTTAATTCAAGTGAACACTGAAGCTTTCTTT.

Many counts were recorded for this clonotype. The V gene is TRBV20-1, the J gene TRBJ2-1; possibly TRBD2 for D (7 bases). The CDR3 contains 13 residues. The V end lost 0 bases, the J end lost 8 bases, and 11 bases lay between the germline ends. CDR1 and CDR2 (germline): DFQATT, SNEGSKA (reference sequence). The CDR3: CSARDPGGHEQFF. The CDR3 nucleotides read TGCAGTGCTAGAGATCCCGGGGGGCATGAGCAGTTCTTC.

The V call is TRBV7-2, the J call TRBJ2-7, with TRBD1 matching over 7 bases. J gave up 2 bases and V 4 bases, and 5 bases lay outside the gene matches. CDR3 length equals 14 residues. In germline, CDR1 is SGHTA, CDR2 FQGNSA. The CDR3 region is CASSSDRFTYEQYF. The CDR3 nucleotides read TGTGCCAGCAGCTCGGACAGGTTTACCTACGAGCAGTACTTC.

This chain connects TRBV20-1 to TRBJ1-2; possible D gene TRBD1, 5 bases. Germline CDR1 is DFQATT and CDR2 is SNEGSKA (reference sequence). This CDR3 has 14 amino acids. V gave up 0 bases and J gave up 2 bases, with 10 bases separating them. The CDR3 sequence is CSARDRVENYGYTF. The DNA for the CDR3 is TGCAGTGCTAGAGACAGGGTCGAAAACTATGGCTACACCTTC.

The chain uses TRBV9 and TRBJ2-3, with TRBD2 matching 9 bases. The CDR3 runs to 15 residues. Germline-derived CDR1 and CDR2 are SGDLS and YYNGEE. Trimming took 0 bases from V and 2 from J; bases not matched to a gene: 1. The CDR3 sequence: CASSVGGLATDTQYF. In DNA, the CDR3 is TGTGCCAGCAGCGTAGGGGGACTAGCCACAGATACGCAGTATTTT.

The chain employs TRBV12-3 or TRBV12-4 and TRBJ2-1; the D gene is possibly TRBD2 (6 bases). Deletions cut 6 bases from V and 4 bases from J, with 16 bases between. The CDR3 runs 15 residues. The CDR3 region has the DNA TGTGCCAGCAGACTAGGGCTAGCGAGTTACAATGAGCAGTTCTTC. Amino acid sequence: CASRLGLASYNEQFF.

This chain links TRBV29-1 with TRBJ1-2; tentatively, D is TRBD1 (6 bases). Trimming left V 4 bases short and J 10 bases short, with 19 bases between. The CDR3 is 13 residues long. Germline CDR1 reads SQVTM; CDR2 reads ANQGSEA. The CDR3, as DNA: TGCAGCGTTGTGTCGATGGGGGCGTCCGACTACACCTTC. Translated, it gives CSVVSMGASDYTF.

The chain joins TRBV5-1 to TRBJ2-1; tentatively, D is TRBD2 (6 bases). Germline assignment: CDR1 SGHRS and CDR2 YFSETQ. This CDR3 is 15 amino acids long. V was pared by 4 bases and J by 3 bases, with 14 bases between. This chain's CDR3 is CASSIEPSDYNEQFF. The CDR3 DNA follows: TGCGCCAGCAGCATAGAACCTAGCGACTACAATGAGCAGTTCTTC.

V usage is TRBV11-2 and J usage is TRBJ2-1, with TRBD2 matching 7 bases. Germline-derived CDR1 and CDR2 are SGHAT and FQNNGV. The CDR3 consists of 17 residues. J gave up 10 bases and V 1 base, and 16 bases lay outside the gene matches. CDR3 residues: CASSLGVAGVRGSEQFF. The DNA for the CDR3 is TGTGCCAGCAGCTTAGGAGTAGCGGGCGTTCGGGGTTCCGAGCAGTTCTTC.

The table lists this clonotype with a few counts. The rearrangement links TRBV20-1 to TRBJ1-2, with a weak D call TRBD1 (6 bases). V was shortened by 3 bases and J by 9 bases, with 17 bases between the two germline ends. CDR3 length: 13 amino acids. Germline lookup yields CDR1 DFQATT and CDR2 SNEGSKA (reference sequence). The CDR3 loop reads CSAREGAGASYTF. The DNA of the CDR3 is TGCAGTGCTAGGGAAGGGGCAGGGGCTAGCTACACCTTC.

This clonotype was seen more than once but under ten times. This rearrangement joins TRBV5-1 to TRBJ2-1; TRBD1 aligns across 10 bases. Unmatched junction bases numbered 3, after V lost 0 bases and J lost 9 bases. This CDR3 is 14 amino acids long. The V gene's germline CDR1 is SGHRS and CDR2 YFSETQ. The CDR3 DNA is TGCGCCAGCAGCTTGGGGGGACAGGGGACTGAGCAGTTCTTC. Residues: CASSLGGQGTEQFF.

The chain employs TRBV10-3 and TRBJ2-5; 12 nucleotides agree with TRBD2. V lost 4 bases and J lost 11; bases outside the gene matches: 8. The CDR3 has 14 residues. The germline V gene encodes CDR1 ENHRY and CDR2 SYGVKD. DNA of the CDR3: TGTGCCATCAGTGGACTAGCGGGAGAAAATGGGCAGTACTTC. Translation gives CAISGLAGENGQYF.

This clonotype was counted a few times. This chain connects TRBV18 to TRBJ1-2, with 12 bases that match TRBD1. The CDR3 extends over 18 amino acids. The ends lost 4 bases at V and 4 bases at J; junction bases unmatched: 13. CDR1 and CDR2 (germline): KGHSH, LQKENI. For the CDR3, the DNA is TGTGCCAGCTCACAGCCCGGGACAGGGGGCCTACAGGTCTATGGCTACACCTTC. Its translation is CASSQPGTGGLQVYGYTF.

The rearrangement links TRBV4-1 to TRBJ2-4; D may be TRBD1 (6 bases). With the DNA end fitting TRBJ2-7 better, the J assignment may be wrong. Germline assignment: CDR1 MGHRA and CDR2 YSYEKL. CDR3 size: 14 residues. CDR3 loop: CASSQGQVDYEQYF. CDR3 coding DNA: TGCGCCAGCAGCCAAGGACAGGTAGACTACGAGCAGTACTTC.

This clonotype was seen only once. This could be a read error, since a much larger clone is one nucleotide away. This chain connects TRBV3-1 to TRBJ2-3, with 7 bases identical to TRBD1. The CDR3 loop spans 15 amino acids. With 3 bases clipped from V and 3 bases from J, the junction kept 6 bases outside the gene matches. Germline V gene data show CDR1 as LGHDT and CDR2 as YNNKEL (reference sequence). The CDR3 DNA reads TGTGCCAGCAGCCAGGGGGACAGTGAAACAGATACGCAGTATTTT. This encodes CASSQGDSETDTQYF.

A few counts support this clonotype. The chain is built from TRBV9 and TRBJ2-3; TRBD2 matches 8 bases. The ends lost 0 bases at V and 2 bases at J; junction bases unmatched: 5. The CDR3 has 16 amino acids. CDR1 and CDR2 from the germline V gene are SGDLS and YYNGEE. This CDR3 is CASSVALAGITDTQYF. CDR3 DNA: TGTGCCAGCAGCGTAGCCCTAGCGGGCATCACAGATACGCAGTATTTT.

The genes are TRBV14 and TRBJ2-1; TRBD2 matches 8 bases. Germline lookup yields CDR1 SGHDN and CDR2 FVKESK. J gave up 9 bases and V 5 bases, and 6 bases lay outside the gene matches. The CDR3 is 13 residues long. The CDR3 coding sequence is TGTGCCAGCAGCAATACGGCGGGAGGTGAGCAGTTCTTC. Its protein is CASSNTAGGEQFF.

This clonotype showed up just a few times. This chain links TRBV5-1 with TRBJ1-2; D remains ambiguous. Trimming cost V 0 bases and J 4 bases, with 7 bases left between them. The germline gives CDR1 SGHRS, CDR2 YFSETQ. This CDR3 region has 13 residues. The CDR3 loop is CASSLVSAYGYTF. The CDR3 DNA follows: TGCGCCAGCAGCTTGGTGTCGGCCTATGGCTACACCTTC.

In nucleotides, the CDR3 is TGTGCCACCAGCAGAGATCAAGGATATGGCTACACCTTC. Encoded protein: CATSRDQGYGYTF. The chain has TRBV15 and TRBJ1-2; unclear D gene. The CDR3 has 13 residues. The V end lost 0 bases, the J end lost 5 bases, and 7 bases lay between the germline ends. Germline values: CDR1 LNHNV, CDR2 YYDKDF (reference sequence).

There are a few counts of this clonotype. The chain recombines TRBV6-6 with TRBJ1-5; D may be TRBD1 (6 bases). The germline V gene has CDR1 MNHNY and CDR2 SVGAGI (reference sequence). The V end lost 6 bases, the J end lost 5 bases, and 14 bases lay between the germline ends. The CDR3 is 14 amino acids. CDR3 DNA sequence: TGTGCCAGCAGCCGAGAAGGGGGTTATCAGCCCCAGCATTTT. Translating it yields CASSREGGYQPQHF.

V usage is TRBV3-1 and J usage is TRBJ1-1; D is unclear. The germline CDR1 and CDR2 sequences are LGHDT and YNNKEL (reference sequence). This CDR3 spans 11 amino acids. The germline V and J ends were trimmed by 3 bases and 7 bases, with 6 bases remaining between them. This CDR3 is CASSHSHEAFF. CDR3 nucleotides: TGTGCCAGCAGCCATAGTCATGAAGCTTTCTTT.

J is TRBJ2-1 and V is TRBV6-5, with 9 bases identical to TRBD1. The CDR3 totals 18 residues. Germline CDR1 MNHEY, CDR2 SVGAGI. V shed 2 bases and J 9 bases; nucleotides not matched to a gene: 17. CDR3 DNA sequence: TGTGCCAGCAGTTACGGGACAACACAGGGGGCGATTTCTGGTGAGCAGTTCTTC. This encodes CASSYGTTQGAISGEQFF.

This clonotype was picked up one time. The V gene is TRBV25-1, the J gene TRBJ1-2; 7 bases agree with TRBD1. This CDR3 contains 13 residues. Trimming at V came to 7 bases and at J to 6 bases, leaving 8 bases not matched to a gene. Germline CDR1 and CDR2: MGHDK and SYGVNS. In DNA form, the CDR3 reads TGTGCCAGCACCGCACAGGGGCTGAATGGCTACACCTTC. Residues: CASTAQGLNGYTF.

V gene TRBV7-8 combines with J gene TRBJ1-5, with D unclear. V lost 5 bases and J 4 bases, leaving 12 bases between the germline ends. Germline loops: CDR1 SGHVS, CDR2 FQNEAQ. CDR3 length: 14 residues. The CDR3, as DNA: TGTGCCAGCAGCCCATCAGCTGAGAATCAGCCCCAGCATTTT. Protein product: CASSPSAENQPQHF. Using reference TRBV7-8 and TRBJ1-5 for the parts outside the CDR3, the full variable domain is GAGVSQSPRYKVAKRGQDVALRCDPISGHVSLFWYQQALGQGPEFLTYFQNEAQLDKSGLPSDRFFAERPEGSVSTLKIQRTQQEDSAVYLCASSPSAENQPQHFGDGTRLSIL.

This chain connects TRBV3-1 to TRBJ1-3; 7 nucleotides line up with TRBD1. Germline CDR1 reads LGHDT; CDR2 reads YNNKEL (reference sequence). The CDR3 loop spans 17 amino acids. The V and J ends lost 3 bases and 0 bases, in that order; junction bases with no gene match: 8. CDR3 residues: CASSHSPGQLSGNTIYF. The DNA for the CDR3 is TGTGCCAGCAGCCATTCGCCGGGACAGCTCTCTGGAAACACCATATATTTT.

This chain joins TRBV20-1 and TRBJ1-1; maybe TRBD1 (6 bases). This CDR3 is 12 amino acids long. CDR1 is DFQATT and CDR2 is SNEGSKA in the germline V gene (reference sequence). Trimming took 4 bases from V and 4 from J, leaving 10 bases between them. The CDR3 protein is CSAIRGGTEAFF. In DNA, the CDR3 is TGCAGTGCTATCAGGGGTGGCACTGAAGCTTTCTTT.

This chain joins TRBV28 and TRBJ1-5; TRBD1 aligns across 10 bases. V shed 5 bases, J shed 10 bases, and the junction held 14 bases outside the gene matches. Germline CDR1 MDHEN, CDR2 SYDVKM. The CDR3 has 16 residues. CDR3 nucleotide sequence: TGTGCCAGCAGTCCCCCGGACAGGGGGAAGGGCCATCCCCAGCATTTT. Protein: CASSPPDRGKGHPQHF.

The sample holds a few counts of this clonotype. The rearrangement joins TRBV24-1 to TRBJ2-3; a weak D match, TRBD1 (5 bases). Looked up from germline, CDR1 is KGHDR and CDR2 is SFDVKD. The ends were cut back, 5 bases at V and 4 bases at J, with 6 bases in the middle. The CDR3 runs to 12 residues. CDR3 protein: CATSVGADTQYF. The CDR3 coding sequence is TGTGCCACCAGTGTAGGGGCAGATACGCAGTATTTT.